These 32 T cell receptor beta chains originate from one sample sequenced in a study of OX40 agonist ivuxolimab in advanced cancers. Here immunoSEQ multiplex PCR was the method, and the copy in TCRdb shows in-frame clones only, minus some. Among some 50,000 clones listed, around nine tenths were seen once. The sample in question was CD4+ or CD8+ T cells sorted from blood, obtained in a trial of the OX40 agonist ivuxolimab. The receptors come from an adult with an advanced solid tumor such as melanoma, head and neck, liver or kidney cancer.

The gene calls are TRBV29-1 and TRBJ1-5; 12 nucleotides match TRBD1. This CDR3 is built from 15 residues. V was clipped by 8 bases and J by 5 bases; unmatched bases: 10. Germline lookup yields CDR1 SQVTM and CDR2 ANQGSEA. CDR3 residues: CSTSMGTGGDQPQHF. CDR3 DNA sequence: TGCAGCACAAGCATGGGGACAGGGGGCGATCAGCCCCAGCATTTT.

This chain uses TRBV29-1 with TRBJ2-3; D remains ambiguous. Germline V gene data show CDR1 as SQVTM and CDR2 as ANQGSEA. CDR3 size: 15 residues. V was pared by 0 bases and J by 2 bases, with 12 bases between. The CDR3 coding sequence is TGCAGCGTTGAAGACCACCATAAATACACAGATACGCAGTATTTT. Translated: CSVEDHHKYTDTQYF.

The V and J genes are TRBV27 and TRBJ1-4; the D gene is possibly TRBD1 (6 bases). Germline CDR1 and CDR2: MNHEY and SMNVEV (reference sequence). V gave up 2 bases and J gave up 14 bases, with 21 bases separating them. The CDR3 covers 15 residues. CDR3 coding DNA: TGTGCCAGCAGTTTAAACCCAACAGGGTTTGGTGGGCTGTTTTTT. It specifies CASSLNPTGFGGLFF.

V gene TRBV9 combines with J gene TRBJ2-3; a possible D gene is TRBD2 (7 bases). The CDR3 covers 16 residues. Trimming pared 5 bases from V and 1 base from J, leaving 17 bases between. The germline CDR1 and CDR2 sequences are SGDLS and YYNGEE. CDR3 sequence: CASSLLSGGRTDTQYF. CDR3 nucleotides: TGTGCCAGCAGTTTATTGTCGGGGGGCCGCACAGATACGCAGTATTTT.

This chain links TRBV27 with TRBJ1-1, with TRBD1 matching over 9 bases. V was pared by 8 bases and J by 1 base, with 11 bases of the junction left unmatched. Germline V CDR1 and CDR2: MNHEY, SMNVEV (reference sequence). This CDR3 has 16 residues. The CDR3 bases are TGTGCCAGCTGCGGACAGGGGTCCACCTGGAACACTGAAGCTTTCTTT. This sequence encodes CASCGQGSTWNTEAFF.

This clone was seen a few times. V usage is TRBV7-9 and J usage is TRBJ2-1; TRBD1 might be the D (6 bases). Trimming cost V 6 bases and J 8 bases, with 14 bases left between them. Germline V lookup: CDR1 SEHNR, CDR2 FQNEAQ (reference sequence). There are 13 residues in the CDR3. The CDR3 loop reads CASSPRRTDEQFF. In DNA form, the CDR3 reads TGTGCCAGCAGTCCTAGGAGGACAGATGAGCAGTTCTTC.

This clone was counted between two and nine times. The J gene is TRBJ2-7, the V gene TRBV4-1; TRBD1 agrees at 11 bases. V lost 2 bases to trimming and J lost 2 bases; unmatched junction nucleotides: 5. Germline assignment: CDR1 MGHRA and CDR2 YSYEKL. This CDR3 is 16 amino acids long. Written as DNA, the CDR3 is TGCGCCAGCAGCCAAACCGGGACAGGGGGGACCTACGAGCAGTACTTC. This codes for CASSQTGTGGTYEQYF.

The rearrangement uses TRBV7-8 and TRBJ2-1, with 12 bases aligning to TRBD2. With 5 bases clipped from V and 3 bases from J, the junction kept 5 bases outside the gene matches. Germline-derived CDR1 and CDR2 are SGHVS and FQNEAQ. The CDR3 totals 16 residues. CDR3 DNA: TGTGCCAGCAGCCCCGGGACTAGCGGGTACTACAATGAGCAGTTCTTC. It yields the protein CASSPGTSGYYNEQFF. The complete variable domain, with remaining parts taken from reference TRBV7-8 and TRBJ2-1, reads GAGVSQSPRYKVAKRGQDVALRCDPISGHVSLFWYQQALGQGPEFLTYFQNEAQLDKSGLPSDRFFAERPEGSVSTLKIQRTQQEDSAVYLCASSPGTSGYYNEQFFGPGTRLTVL.

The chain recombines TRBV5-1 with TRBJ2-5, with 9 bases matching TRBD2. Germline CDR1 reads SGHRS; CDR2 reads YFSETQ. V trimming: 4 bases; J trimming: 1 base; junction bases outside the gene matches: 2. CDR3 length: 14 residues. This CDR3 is CASSPSGTQETQYF. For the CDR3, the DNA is TGCGCCAGCAGCCCTAGCGGGACCCAAGAGACCCAGTACTTC.

The CDR3 bases are TGCAGCGTCCTCAGGGGTGAGGGTACTGAAGCTTTCTTT. Translation gives CSVLRGEGTEAFF. The J gene is TRBJ1-1, the V gene TRBV29-1; tentatively, D is TRBD1 (6 bases). Germline values: CDR1 SQVTM, CDR2 ANQGSEA. V dropped 6 bases and J dropped 5 bases, with 16 bases sitting between them. The CDR3 spans 13 residues. Looking up the rest from reference TRBV29-1 and TRBJ1-1 gives the full variable domain: SAVISQKPSRDICQRGTSLTIQCQVDSQVTMMFWYRQQPGQSLTLIATANQGSEATYESGFVIDKFPISRPNLTFSTLTVSNMSPEDSSIYLCSVLRGEGTEAFFGQGTRLTVV.

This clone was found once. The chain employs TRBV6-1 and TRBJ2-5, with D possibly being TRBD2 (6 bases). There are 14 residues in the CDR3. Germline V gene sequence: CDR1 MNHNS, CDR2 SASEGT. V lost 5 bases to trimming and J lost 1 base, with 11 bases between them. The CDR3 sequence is CASSLTSSQETQYF. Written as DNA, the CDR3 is TGTGCCAGCAGTCTGACTAGTTCCCAAGAGACCCAGTACTTC.

CDR3 sequence: CASSLGPGGAYEQYF. DNA for the CDR3: TGTGCCAGCAGCTTAGGACCCGGGGGGGCTTACGAGCAGTACTTC. V gene TRBV11-2 combines with J gene TRBJ2-7, with 8 bases identical to TRBD2. The CDR3 has 15 amino acids. Trimming at V came to 1 base and at J to 4 bases, leaving 6 bases not matched to a gene. Germline assignment: CDR1 SGHAT and CDR2 FQNNGV.

In DNA, the CDR3 is TGCAGCGTTGTAGGCCAGGGATACTCCTACGAGCAGTACTTC. Its protein is CSVVGQGYSYEQYF. This chain connects TRBV29-1 to TRBJ2-7; the D gene is possibly TRBD1 (5 bases). V lost 4 bases to trimming and J lost 0 bases, with 13 bases between them. The CDR3 extends over 14 amino acids. Germline V lookup: CDR1 SQVTM, CDR2 ANQGSEA.

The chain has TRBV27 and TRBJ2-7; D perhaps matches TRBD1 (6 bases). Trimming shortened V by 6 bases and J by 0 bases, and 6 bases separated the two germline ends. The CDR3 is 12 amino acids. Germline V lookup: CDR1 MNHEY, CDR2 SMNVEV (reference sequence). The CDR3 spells CASSRGSYEQYF. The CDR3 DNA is TGTGCCAGCAGCAGGGGCTCCTACGAGCAGTACTTC.

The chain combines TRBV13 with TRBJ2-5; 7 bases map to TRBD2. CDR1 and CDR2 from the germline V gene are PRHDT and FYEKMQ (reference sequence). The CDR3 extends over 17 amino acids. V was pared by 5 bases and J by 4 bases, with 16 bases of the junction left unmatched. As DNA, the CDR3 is TGTGCCAGCAGCCGAGGGTCGGCGGGGGTGGATTCAGAGACCCAGTACTTC. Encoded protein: CASSRGSAGVDSETQYF.

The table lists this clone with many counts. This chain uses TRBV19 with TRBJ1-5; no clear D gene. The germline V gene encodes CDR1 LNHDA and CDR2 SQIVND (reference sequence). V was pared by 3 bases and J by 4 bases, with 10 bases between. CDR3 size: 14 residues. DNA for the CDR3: TGTGCCAGTAGTATGGCGGCCCCTAATCAGCCCCAGCATTTT. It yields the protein CASSMAAPNQPQHF.

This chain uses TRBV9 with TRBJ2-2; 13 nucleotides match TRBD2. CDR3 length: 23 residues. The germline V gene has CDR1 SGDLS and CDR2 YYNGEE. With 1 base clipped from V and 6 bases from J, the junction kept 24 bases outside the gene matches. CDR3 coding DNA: TGTGCCAGCAGCGTAACACACGGGTGGACTAGCGGGAGAAAAGAGCTGGGGGCCGGGGAGCTGTTTTTT. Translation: CASSVTHGWTSGRKELGAGELFF.

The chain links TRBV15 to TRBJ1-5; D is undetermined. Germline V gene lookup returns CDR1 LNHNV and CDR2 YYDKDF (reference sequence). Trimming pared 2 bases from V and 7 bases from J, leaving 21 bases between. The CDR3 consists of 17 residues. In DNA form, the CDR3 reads TGTGCCACCAGCAGAAGGCTGCCGCAGCACCTCGACCAGCCCCAGCATTTT. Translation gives CATSRRLPQHLDQPQHF. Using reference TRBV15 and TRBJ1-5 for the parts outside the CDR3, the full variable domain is DAMVIQNPRYQVTQFGKPVTLSCSQTLNHNVMYWYQQKSSQAPKLLFHYYDKDFNNEADTPDNFQSRRPNTSFCFLDIRSPGLGDTAMYLCATSRRLPQHLDQPQHFGDGTRLSIL.

The CDR3 reads CASSQGPNEQFF. DNA of the CDR3: TGCGCCAGCAGCCAAGGTCCCAATGAGCAGTTCTTC. V and J are TRBV4-3 and TRBJ2-1, with D unresolved. The V and J ends lost 1 base and 6 bases respectively, with 4 bases between them. Germline lookup yields CDR1 LGHNA and CDR2 YSLEER. The CDR3 is 12 amino acids.

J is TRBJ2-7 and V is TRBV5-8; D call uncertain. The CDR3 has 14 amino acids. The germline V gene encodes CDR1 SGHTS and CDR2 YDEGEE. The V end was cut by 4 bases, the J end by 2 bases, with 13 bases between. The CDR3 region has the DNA TGTGCCAGCAGCGCCGACGGCCGTGCCTACGAGCAGTACTTC. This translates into CASSADGRAYEQYF.

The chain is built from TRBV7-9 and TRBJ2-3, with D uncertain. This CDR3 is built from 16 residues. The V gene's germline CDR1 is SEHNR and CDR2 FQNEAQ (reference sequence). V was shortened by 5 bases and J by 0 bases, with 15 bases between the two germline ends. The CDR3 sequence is CASSLLETRSTDTQYF. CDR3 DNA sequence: TGTGCCAGCAGCCTCCTGGAGACAAGGAGCACAGATACGCAGTATTTT.

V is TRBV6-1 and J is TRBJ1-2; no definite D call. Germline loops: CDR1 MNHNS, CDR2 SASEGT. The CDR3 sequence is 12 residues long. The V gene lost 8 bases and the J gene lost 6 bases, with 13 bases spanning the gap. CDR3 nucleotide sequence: TGTGCCAGCTTTAAGGGTGGCGATGGCTACACCTTC. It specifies CASFKGGDGYTF.

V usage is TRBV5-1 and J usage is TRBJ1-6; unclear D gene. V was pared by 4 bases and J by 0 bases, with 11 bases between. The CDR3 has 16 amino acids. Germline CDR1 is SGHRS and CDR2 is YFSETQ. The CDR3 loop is CASSIKESSYNSPLHF. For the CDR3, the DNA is TGCGCCAGCAGCATTAAAGAGAGCTCCTATAATTCACCCCTCCACTTT.

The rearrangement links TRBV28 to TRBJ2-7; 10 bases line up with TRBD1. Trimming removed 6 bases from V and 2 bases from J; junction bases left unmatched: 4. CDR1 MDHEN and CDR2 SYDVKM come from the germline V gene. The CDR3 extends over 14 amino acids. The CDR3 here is CASRPGQGAYEQYF. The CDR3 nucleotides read TGTGCCAGCAGACCAGGACAGGGGGCCTACGAGCAGTACTTC. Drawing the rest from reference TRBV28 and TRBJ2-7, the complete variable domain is DVKVTQSSRYLVKRTGEKVFLECVQDMDHENMFWYRQDPGLGLRLIYFSYDVKMKEKGDIPEGYSVSREKKERFSLILESASTNQTSMYLCASRPGQGAYEQYFGPGTRLTVT.

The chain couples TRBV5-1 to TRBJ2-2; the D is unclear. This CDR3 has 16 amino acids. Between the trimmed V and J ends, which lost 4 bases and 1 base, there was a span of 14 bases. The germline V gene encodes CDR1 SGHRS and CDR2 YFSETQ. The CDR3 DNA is TGCGCCAGCAGCCCAAGACCCTCCCGGAACACCGGGGAGCTGTTTTTT. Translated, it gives CASSPRPSRNTGELFF.

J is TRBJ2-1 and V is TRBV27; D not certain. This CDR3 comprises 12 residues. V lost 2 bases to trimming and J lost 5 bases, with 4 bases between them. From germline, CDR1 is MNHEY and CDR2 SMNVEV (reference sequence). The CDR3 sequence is CASSLPNNEQFF. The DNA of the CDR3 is TGTGCCAGCAGTTTACCCAACAATGAGCAGTTCTTC.

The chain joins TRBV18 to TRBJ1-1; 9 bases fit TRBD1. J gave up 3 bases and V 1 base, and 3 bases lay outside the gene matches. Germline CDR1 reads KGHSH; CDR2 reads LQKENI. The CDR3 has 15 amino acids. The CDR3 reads CASSPRQGEHTEAFF. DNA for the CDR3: TGTGCCAGCTCACCACGACAGGGGGAACACACTGAAGCTTTCTTT.

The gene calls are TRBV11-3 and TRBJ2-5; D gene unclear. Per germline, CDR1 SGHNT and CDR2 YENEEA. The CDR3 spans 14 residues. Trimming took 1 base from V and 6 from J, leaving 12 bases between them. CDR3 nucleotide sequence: TGTGCCAGCAGCTTAGGGGCTGGGGAAAAGACCCAGTACTTC. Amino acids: CASSLGAGEKTQYF.

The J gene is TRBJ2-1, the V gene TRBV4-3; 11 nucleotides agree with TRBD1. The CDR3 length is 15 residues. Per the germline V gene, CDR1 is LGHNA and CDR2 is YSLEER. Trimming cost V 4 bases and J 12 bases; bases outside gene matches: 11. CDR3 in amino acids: CASSPGQGAREVQFF. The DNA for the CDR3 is TGCGCCAGCAGCCCCGGACAGGGGGCGCGGGAAGTGCAGTTCTTC.

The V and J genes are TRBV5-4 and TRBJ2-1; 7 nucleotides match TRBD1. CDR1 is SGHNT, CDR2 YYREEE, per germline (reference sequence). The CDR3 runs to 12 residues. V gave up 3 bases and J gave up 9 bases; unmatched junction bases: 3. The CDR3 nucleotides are TGTGCCAGCAGCTCACAGGGGACTGAGCAGTTCTTC. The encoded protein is CASSSQGTEQFF.

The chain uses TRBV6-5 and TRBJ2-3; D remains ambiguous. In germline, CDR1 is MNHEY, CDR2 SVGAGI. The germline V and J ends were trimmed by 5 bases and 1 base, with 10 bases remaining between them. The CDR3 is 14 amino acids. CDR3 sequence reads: CASSLTEGTDTQYF. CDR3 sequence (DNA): TGTGCCAGCAGTCTTACCGAAGGCACAGATACGCAGTATTTT.

For the CDR3, the DNA is TGTGCCAGCGGAAGTCTTCTACAGGGGACGAATCAGCCCCAGCATTTT. As protein: CASGSLLQGTNQPQHF. The V and J genes are TRBV27 and TRBJ1-5; 7 bases line up with TRBD1. J was trimmed by 4 bases and V by 8 bases; bases with no gene match: 14. The germline gives CDR1 MNHEY, CDR2 SMNVEV (reference sequence). CDR3 size: 16 residues.